This TCR beta chain was recovered during a study of T cell responses to AZD1222 COVID-19 vaccine. Germline CDR1 ENHRY, CDR2 SYGVKD. Between the trimmed V and J ends, which lost 0 bases and 2 bases, there was a span of 8 bases. This CDR3 spans 14 amino acids. The repertoire was sequenced with immunoSEQ multiplex PCR; TCRdb's copy has only in-frame clones and lacks some. The sample lists roughly 150,000 clones; approximately 91% were seen once. The rearrangement joins TRBV10-3 to TRBJ2-7, with D hard to call. The source is an adult who received the AZD1222 COVID-19 vaccine. Sample: peripheral blood, taken 28 days after the second AZD1222 dose. In nucleotides, the CDR3 is TGTGCCATCAGTGAGTCTGTCAGAACCTACGAGCAGTACTTC. Protein sequence: CAISESVRTYEQYF.